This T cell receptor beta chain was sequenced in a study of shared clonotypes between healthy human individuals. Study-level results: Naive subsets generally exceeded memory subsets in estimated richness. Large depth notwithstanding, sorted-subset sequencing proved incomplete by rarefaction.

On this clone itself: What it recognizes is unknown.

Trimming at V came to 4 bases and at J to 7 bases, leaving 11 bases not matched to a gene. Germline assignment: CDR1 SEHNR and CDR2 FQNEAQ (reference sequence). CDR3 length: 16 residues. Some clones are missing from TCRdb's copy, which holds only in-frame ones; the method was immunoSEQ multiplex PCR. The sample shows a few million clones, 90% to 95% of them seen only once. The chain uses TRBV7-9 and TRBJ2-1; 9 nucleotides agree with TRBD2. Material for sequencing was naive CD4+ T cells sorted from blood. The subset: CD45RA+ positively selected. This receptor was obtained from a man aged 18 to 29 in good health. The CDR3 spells CASSSPGASGNNEQFF. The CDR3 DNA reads TGTGCCAGCAGCTCCCCCGGGGCTAGCGGGAATAATGAGCAGTTCTTC.